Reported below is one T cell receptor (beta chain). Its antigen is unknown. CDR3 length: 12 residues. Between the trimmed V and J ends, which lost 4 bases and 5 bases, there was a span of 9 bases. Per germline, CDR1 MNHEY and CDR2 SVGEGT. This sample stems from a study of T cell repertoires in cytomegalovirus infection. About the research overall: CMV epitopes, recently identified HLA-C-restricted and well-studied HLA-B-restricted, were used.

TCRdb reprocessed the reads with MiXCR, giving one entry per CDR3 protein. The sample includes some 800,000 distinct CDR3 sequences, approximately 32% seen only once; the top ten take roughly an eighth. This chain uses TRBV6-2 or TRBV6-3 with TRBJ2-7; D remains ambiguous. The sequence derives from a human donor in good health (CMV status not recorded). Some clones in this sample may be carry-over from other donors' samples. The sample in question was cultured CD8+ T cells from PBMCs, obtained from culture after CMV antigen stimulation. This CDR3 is CASSSQRNEQYV. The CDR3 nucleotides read TGTGCCAGCAGTTCGCAAAGAAACGAGCAGTACGTC.